These T cell receptor beta chains were read from a single sample in a study of blood T cells in healthy people across ages. TCRdb processed the 5' RACE reads anew with MiXCR; each CDR3 protein has one entry. The sample consists of almost 800,000 distinct CDR3 sequences, about three fifths of them appearing once. What was sequenced was blood. Receptors were obtained from a man under 40 in good health. CDR3s include the opening cysteine and the closing phenylalanine or tryptophan. The order of the fields is J gene, CDR3 length, D gene, V gene, clone size, CDR3 protein, CDR3 DNA. D genes are given only for firm matches. Clone size, where shown, is once, few, many, or a class for clones that have expanded.

TRBJ2-7 14 TRBD1 TRBV28 few CASSSGQVPYEQYF TGTGCCAGCAGTTCGGGACAGGTACCGTACGAGCAGTACTTC
TRBJ2-1 13 . TRBV12-3/TRBV12-4 . CASSFRGFDEQFF TGTGCCAGCAGTTTCCGGGGCTTCGATGAGCAGTTCTTC
TRBJ1-2 17 . TRBV21-1 . CASSRSSGTSNKPGYTF TGTGCCAGCAGCAGATCCTCCGGGACCTCTAACAAACCGGGCTACACCTTC
TRBJ2-5 13 . TRBV15 once CATSRERRETQYF TGTGCCACCAGCAGAGAACGTCGCGAGACCCAGTACTTC
TRBJ2-1 15 TRBD2 TRBV10-3 few CAISEGGRTYNEQFF TGTGCCATCAGTGAGGGCGGGAGGACGTACAATGAGCAGTTCTTC
TRBJ2-1 14 . TRBV10-3 . CAITRRGVIGEQFF TGTGCCATCACTCGGCGGGGAGTGATCGGTGAGCAGTTCTTC
TRBJ1-1 12 . TRBV12-3/TRBV12-4 . CASSLAQREAFF TGTGCCAGCAGTTTAGCGCAAAGGGAAGCTTTCTTT
TRBJ1-2 14 TRBD1 TRBV27 . CASSLWSTGGGYTF TGTGCCAGCAGTTTATGGTCGACAGGGGGAGGCTACACCTTC
TRBJ2-7 17 . TRBV4-1 . CASSQVGIPDSYYEQYF TGCGCCAGCAGCCAAGTAGGTATCCCGGACAGCTACTACGAGCAGTACTTC
TRBJ2-7 15 TRBD1 TRBV28 . CASSLGQTPPYEQYF TGTGCCAGCAGTTTGGGACAGACCCCCCCCTACGAGCAGTACTTC
TRBJ1-5 15 . TRBV7-2 . CASSTGRGSNQPQHF TGTGCCAGCAGCACGGGACGGGGGTCGAATCAGCCCCAGCATTTT
TRBJ2-7 15 . TRBV5-1 few CASSPAGSGAYEQYF TGCGCCAGCAGCCCCGCGGGTAGCGGAGCCTACGAGCAGTACTTC
TRBJ1-1 16 . TRBV4-3 . CASSQDPSEVNTEAFF TGCGCCAGCAGCCAAGATCCCTCCGAGGTGAACACTGAAGCTTTCTTT
TRBJ2-7 16 TRBD2 TRBV7-2 . CASSLAASGRTYEQYF TGTGCCAGCAGCTTAGCGGCTAGCGGGAGAACCTACGAGCAGTACTTC
TRBJ2-1 11 . TRBV7-9 . CASSPGRKQFF TGTGCCAGCAGCCCCGGTCGGAAGCAGTTCTTC
TRBJ2-5 15 . TRBV7-2 . CASSSQPSGQETQYF TGTGCCAGCAGCTCCCAACCCAGCGGCCAAGAGACCCAGTACTTC
TRBJ2-2 15 TRBD2 TRBV28 . CASSFSSSQWGGLFF TGTGCCAGCAGTTTTTCGTCTTCCCAGTGGGGGGGGCTGTTTTTT
TRBJ2-7 11 . TRBV21-1 . CASPKLYEQYF TGTGCCAGCCCTAAGCTTTACGAGCAGTACTTC
TRBJ2-5 13 . TRBV29-1 . CSASYGFRETQYF TGCAGCGCGTCATACGGATTCAGGGAGACCCAGTACTTC
TRBJ2-4 17 TRBD2 TRBV4-1 few CASSPILAGVAKNIQYF TGCGCCAGCAGCCCGATTCTAGCGGGTGTAGCCAAAAACATTCAGTACTTC
TRBJ2-5 16 . TRBV29-1 . CSVWWWEQGPQETQYF TGCAGCGTTTGGTGGTGGGAGCAGGGGCCGCAAGAGACCCAGTACTTC
TRBJ2-5 17 . TRBV29-1 . CSVGEKWDSGDLETQYF TGCAGCGTTGGGGAGAAATGGGATTCGGGGGATTTAGAGACCCAGTACTTC
TRBJ2-1 16 TRBD1 TRBV20-1 . CSASKSGQVGYNEQFF TGCAGTGCTTCCAAGTCCGGACAGGTGGGCTACAATGAGCAGTTCTTC
TRBJ2-1 14 . TRBV20-1 . CSALQGHSYNEQFF TGCAGTGCGTTACAGGGCCACTCCTACAATGAGCAGTTCTTC
TRBJ2-1 12 . TRBV12-3/TRBV12-4 . CASSRTQREQFF TGTGCCAGCAGCCGTACCCAGCGGGAGCAGTTCTTC
TRBJ2-1 15 TRBD2 TRBV29-1 . CSAGGSGSSYNEQFF TGCAGCGCCGGGGGTAGCGGGAGCTCCTACAATGAGCAGTTCTTC
TRBJ2-1 15 . TRBV4-2 once CASSQRASPYNEQFF TGTGCCAGCAGTCAAAGGGCTAGCCCCTACAATGAGCAGTTCTTC
TRBJ2-5 14 . TRBV11-2 . CASNRGTNRETLYF TGTGCCAGCAACCGTGGGACCAATCGAGAGACCCTGTACTTC
TRBJ2-1 16 TRBD2 TRBV9 . CASSATLARHIDEQFF TGTGCCAGCAGCGCCACACTAGCGAGGCACATCGATGAGCAGTTCTTC
TRBJ2-1 14 TRBD2 TRBV6-5 few CATLTSGTYNEQFF TGTGCCACCCTGACTAGCGGGACCTACAATGAGCAGTTCTTC
TRBJ2-6 15 . TRBV5-1 . CASSWDASGANVLTF TGCGCCAGCAGCTGGGACGCCTCTGGGGCCAACGTCCTGACTTTC
TRBJ2-5 17 TRBD1 TRBV5-1 . CASSFLAGTGSGETQYF TGCGCCAGCAGCTTCCTTGCGGGGACAGGGTCAGGGGAGACCCAGTACTTC